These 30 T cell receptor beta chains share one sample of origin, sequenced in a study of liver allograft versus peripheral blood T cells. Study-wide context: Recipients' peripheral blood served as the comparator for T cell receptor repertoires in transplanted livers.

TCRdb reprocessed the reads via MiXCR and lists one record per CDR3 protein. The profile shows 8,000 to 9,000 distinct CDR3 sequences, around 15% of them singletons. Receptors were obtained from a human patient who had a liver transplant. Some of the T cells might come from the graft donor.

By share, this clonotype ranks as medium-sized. CDR3: CASKVGQGNTEAFF. The CDR3 region has the DNA TGTGCCAGTAAAGTAGGACAGGGGAACACTGAAGCTTTCTTT. V and J are TRBV19 and TRBJ1-1, with 8 bases that match TRBD1. V lost 7 bases, J lost 1 base, and 5 bases stayed unmatched. CDR3 size: 14 residues. In germline, CDR1 is LNHDA, CDR2 SQIVND (reference sequence).

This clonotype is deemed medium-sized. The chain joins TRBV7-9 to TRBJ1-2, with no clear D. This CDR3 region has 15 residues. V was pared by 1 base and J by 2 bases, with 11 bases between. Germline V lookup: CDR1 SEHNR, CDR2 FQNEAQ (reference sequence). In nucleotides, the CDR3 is TGTGCCAGCAGCTTAGGGTATGCGGCAAACTATGGCTACACCTTC. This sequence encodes CASSLGYAANYGYTF.

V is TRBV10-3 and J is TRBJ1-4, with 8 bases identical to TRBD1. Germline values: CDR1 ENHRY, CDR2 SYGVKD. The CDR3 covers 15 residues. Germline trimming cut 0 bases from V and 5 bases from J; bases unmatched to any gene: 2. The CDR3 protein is CAISESRQGNEKLFF. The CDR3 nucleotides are TGTGCCATCAGTGAGTCACGACAGGGGAATGAAAAACTGTTTTTT.

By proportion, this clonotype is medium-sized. This CDR3 reads CASSLAGIRSPLHF. DNA of the CDR3: TGTGCCAGCAGCTTAGCTGGGATACGTTCACCCCTCCACTTT. This chain links TRBV7-9 with TRBJ1-6, with unresolved D. The germline V gene has CDR1 SEHNR and CDR2 FQNEAQ (reference sequence). Trimming removed 0 bases at V and 9 bases at J, with 9 bases between. The CDR3 runs to 14 residues. Filled out from reference TRBV7-9 and TRBJ1-6, the complete variable domain reads DTGVSQNPRHKITKRGQNVTFRCDPISEHNRLYWYRQTLGQGPEFLTYFQNEAQLEKSRLLSDRFSAERPKGSFSTLEIQRTEQGDSAMYLCASSLAGIRSPLHFGNGTRLTVT.

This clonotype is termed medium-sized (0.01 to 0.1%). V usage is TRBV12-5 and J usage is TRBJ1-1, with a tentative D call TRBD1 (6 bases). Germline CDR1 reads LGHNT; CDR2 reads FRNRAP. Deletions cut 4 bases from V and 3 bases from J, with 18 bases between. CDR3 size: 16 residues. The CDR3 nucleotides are TGTGCTAGTGGTTGGCCGACAGGTGGAGGGGACACTGAAGCTTTCTTT. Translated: CASGWPTGGGDTEAFF.

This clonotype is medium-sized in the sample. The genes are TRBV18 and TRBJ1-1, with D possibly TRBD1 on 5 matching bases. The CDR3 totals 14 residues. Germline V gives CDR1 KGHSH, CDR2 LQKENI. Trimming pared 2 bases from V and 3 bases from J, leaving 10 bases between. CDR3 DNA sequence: TGTGCCAGCTCACCAAGGGGAAAGGACACTGAAGCTTTCTTT. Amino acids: CASSPRGKDTEAFF.

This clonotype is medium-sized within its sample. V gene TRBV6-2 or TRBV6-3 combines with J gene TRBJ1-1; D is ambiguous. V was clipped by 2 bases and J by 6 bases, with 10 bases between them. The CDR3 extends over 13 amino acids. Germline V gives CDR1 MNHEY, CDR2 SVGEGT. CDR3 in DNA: TGTGCCAGCAGTTACGGCTTAAGGGCTGAAGCTTTCTTT. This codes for CASSYGLRAEAFF.

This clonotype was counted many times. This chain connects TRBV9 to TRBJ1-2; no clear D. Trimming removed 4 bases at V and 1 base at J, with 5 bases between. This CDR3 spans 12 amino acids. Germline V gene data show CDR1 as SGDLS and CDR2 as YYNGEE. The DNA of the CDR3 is TGTGCCAGCAGCTCTGGTAACTATGGCTACACCTTC. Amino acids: CASSSGNYGYTF.

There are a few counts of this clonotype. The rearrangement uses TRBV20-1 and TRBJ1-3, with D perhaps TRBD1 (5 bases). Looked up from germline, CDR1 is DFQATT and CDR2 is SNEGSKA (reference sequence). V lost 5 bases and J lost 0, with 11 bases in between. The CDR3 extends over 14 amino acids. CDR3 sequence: CSAGDADSGNTIYF. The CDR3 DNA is TGCAGTGCTGGGGACGCTGACTCTGGAAACACCATATATTTT.

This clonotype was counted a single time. In DNA, the CDR3 is TGCAGTGCTAGAGATGTGGTCGGGGGGAACTACAATGAGCAGTTCTTC. It yields the protein CSARDVVGGNYNEQFF. This chain links TRBV20-1 with TRBJ2-1, with 7 bases lining up with TRBD2. The V and J ends lost 0 bases and 3 bases, in that order; junction bases with no gene match: 8. CDR1 and CDR2 (germline): DFQATT, SNEGSKA (reference sequence). The CDR3 is 16 residues long.

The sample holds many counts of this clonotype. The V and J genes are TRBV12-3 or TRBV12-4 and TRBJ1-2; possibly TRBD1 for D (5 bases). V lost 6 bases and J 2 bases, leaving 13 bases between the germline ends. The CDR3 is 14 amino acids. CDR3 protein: CASRKATANYGYTF. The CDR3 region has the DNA TGTGCCAGCAGGAAGGCGACAGCAAACTATGGCTACACCTTC.

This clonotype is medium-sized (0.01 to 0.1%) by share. The CDR3 protein is CSVDVSVYGYTF. The CDR3, as DNA: TGCAGCGTTGATGTCAGCGTCTATGGCTACACCTTC. J is TRBJ1-2 and V is TRBV29-1; D is unclear. CDR1 is SQVTM and CDR2 is ANQGSEA in the germline V gene. This CDR3 is built from 12 residues. V gave up 3 bases and J gave up 4 bases, with 9 bases separating them.

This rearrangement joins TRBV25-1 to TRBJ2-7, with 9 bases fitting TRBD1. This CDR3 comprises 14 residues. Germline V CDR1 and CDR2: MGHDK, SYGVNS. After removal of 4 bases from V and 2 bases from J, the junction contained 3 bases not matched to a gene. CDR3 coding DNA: TGTGCCAGCAGTGTAGGGACAGGGCCCTACGAGCAGTACTTC. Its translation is CASSVGTGPYEQYF.

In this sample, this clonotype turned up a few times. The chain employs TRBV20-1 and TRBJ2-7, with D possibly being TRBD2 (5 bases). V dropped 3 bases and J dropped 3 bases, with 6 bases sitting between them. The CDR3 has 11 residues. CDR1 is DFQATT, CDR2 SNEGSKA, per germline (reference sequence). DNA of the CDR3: TGCAGTGCTAGTCGGGGCTACGAGCAGTACTTC. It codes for CSASRGYEQYF.

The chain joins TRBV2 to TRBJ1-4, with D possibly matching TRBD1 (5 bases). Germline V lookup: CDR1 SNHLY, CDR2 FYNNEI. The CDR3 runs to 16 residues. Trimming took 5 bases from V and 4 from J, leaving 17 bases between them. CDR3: CASSSDTTALNEKLFF. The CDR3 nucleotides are TGTGCCAGCAGTTCGGACACGACTGCTCTTAATGAAAAACTGTTTTTT.

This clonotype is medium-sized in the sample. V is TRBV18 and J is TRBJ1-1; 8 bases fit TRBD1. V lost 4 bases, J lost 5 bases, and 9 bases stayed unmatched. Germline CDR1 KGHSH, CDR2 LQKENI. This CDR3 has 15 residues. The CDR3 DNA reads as TGTGCCAGCTCACTTTCCGGGACAGGCTGGACTGAAGCTTTCTTT. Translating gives CASSLSGTGWTEAFF. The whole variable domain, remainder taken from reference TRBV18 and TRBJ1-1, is NAGVMQNPRHLVRRRGQEARLRCSPMKGHSHVYWYRQLPEEGLKFMVYLQKENIIDESGMPKERFSAEFPKEGPSILRIQQVVRGDSAAYFCASSLSGTGWTEAFFGQGTRLTVV.

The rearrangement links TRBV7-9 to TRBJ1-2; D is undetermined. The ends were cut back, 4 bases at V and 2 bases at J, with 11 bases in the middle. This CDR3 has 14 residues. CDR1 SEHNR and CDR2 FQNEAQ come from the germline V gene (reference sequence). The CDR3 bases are TGTGCCAGCAGCTCCGTCGGCTTCAACTATGGCTACACCTTC. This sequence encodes CASSSVGFNYGYTF.

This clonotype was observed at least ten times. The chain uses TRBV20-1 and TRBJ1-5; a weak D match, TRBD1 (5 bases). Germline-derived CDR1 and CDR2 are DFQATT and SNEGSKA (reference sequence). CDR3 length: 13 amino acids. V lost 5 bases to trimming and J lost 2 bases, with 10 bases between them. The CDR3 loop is CSAGDRGNQPQHF. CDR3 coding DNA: TGCAGTGCTGGGGACCGGGGCAATCAGCCCCAGCATTTT.

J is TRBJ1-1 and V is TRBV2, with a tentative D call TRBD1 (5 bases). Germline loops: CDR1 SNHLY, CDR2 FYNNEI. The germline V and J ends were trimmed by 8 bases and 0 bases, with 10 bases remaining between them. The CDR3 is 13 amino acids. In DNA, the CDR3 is TGTGCCAGCGCCCAAGGGGTGAACACTGAAGCTTTCTTT. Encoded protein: CASAQGVNTEAFF.

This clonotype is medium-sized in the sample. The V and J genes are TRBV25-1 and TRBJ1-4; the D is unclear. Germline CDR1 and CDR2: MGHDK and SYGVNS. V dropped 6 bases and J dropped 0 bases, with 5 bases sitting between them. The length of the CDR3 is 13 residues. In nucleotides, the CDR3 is TGTGCCAGCAGCGGGACAACTAATGAAAAACTGTTTTTT. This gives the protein CASSGTTNEKLFF. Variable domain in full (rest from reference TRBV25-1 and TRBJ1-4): EADIYQTPRYLVIGTGKKITLECSQTMGHDKMYWYQQDPGMELHLIHYSYGVNSTEKGDLSSESTVSRIRTEHFPLTLESARPSHTSQYLCASSGTTNEKLFFGSGTQLSVL.

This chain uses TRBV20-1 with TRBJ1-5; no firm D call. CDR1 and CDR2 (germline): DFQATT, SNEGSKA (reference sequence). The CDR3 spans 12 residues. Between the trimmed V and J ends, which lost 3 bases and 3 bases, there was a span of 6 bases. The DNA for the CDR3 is TGCAGTGCTAGCCGGTCCAATCAGCCCCAGCATTTT. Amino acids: CSASRSNQPQHF.

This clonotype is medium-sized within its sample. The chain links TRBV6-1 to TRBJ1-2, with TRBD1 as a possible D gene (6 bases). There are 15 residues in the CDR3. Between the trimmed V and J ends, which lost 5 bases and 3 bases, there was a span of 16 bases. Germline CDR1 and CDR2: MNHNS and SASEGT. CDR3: CASSPLRGGDYGYTF. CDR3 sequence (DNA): TGTGCCAGCAGTCCCCTCCGAGGGGGGGACTATGGCTACACCTTC.

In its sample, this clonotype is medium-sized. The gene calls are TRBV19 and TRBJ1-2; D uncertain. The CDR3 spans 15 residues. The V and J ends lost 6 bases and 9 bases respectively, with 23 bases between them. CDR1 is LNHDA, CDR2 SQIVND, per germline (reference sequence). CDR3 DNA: TGTGCCAGTAGCGGGATTCGGGCCGGCGATCTTAGCTACACCTTC. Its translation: CASSGIRAGDLSYTF. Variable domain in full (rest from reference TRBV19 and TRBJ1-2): DGGITQSPKYLFRKEGQNVTLSCEQNLNHDAMYWYRQDPGQGLRLIYYSQIVNDFQKGDIAEGYSVSREKKESFPLTVTSAQKNPTAFYLCASSGIRAGDLSYTFGSGTRLTVV.

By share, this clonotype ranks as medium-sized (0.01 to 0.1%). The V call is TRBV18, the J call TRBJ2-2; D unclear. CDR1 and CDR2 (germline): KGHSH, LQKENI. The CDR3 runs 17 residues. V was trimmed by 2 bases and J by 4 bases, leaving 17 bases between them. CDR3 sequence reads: CASSPMATRLSTGELFF. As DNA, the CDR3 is TGTGCCAGCTCACCAATGGCGACAAGACTGAGCACCGGGGAGCTGTTTTTT. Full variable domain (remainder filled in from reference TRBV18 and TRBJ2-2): NAGVMQNPRHLVRRRGQEARLRCSPMKGHSHVYWYRQLPEEGLKFMVYLQKENIIDESGMPKERFSAEFPKEGPSILRIQQVVRGDSAAYFCASSPMATRLSTGELFFGEGSRLTVL.

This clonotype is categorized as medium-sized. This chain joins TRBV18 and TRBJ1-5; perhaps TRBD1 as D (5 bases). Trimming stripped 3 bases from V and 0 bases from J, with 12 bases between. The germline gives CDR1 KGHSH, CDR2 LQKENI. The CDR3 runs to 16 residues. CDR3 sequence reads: CASSPEEGPSNQPQHF. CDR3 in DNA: TGTGCCAGCTCACCCGAGGAGGGACCTAGCAATCAGCCCCAGCATTTT.

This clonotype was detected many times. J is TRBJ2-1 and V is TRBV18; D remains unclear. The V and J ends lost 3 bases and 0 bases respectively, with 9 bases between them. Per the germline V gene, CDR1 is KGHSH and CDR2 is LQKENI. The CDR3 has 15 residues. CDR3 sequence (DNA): TGTGCCAGCTCACCGGGCGTTAGCTCCTACAATGAGCAGTTCTTC. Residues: CASSPGVSSYNEQFF.

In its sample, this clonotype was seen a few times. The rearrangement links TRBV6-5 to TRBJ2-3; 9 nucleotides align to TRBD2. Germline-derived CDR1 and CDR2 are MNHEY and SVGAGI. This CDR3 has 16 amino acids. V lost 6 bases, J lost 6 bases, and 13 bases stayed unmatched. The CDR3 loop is CASSHPGTSKVDTQYF. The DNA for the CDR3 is TGTGCCAGCAGCCACCCCGGGACTAGCAAGGTCGATACGCAGTATTTT.

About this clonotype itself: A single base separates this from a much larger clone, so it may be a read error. DNA of the CDR3: TGTGCCGGCAGTTTTGGACTAGCGTCTTACAATGAGCAGTTCTTC. Its translation is CAGSFGLASYNEQFF. V and J are TRBV6-5 and TRBJ2-1, with 9 nucleotides matching TRBD2. The germline V gene encodes CDR1 MNHEY and CDR2 SVGAGI. This CDR3 contains 15 residues.

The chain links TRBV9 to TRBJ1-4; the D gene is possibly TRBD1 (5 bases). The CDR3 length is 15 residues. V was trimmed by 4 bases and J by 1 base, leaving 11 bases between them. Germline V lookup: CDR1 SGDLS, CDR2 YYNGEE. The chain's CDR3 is CASSPRGVTNEKLFF. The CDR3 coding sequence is TGTGCCAGCAGCCCTAGGGGTGTAACTAATGAAAAACTGTTTTTT.

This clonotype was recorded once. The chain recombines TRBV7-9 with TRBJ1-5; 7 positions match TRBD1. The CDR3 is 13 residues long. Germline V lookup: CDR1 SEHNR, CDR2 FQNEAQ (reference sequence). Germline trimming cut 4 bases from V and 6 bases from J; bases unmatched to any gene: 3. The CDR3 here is CASSSTGTQPQHF. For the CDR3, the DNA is TGTGCCAGCAGCTCGACAGGGACTCAGCCCCAGCATTTT.